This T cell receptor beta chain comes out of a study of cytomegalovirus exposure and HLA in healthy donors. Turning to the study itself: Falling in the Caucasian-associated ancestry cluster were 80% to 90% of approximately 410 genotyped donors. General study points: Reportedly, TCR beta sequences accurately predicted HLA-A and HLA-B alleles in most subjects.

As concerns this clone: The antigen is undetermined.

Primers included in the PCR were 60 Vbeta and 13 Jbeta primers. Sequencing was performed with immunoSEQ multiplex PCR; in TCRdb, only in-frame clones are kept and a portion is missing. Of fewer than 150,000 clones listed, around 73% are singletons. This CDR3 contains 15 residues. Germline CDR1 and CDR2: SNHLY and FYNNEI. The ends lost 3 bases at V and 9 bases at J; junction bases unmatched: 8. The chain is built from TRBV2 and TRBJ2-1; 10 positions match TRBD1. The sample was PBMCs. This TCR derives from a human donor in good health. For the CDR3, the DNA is TGTGCCAGCAGTGACCCGGGACAGGGGCCCTTTGAGCAGTTCTTC. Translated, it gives CASSDPGQGPFEQFF.